This passage covers 10 T cell receptor beta chains from one sample sequenced in a study of patients and donors after allogeneic stem cell transplantation. TCRdb ran MiXCR on the RT-PCR reads and lists one entry per CDR3 protein. The sample has around 70,000 distinct CDR3 sequences, 26% seen once. Sequenced input: blood, either unsorted or a sorted T cell fraction (not recorded which). All receptors come from a human donor who was either an allogeneic HSCT recipient or a stem cell or donor lymphocyte infusion donor (not recorded which). It is not recorded whose cells these are; they may come from a transplant donor.

This chain uses TRBV9 with TRBJ1-2; D is perhaps TRBD1 (5 bases). CDR1 and CDR2 from the germline V gene are SGDLS and YYNGEE. This CDR3 has 13 residues. Trimming shortened V by 5 bases and J by 4 bases, and 12 bases separated the two germline ends. CDR3 amino acids: CASSKQGAYGYTF. In nucleotides, the CDR3 is TGTGCCAGCAGTAAGCAGGGAGCCTATGGCTACACCTTC.

The chain has TRBV12-3 or TRBV12-4 and TRBJ2-2; no reliable D call. V lost 6 bases and J lost 4, with 9 bases in between. The CDR3 length is 13 residues. CDR3 in DNA: TGTGCCAGCAGCCGCCCCCCCACCGGGGAGCTGTTTTTT. Protein: CASSRPPTGELFF.

In this sample, this clonotype turned up a few times. The V gene is TRBV21-1, the J gene TRBJ2-7; TRBD1 is taken as the D call from the table, unchecked against the DNA. TRBV21-1 constitutes a pseudogene. The CDR3 loop spans 14 amino acids. Written as DNA, the CDR3 is TGTGCCAGCAGCAAAGACCGGACATTTTACGAGCAGTACTTC. This gives the protein CASSKDRTFYEQYF.

This chain uses TRBV20-1 with TRBJ2-7; 9 bases are a match to TRBD2. Trimming cost V 4 bases and J 3 bases; bases outside gene matches: 4. Germline V gene lookup returns CDR1 DFQATT and CDR2 SNEGSKA (reference sequence). CDR3 length equals 13 residues. CDR3 sequence: CSATTSGYYEQYF. The DNA for the CDR3 is TGCAGTGCTACGACTAGCGGCTACTACGAGCAGTACTTC.

The sample holds a few counts of this clonotype. The chain has TRBV18 and TRBJ1-6; TRBD1 might be the D (5 bases). V lost 3 bases and J 10 bases, leaving 16 bases between the germline ends. The CDR3 spans 15 residues. CDR1 and CDR2 (germline): KGHSH, LQKENI. The CDR3 sequence: CASSPDWDSESPLHF. In nucleotides, the CDR3 is TGTGCCAGCTCACCCGACTGGGACTCAGAGTCACCCCTCCACTTT.

The chain is built from TRBV27 and TRBJ2-7; tentative D call: TRBD1 (6 bases). V was clipped by 4 bases and J by 0 bases, with 19 bases between them. The CDR3 loop spans 17 amino acids. Germline lookup yields CDR1 MNHEY and CDR2 SMNVEV (reference sequence). This CDR3 reads CASSYGPIGQFSYEQYF. The CDR3 nucleotides read TGTGCCAGCAGTTATGGCCCTATCGGACAGTTCTCCTACGAGCAGTACTTC.

V gene TRBV10-3 combines with J gene TRBJ2-3; 7 positions agree with TRBD1. Looked up from germline, CDR1 is ENHRY and CDR2 is SYGVKD. This CDR3 has 13 residues. J gave up 1 base and V 10 bases, and 5 bases lay outside the gene matches. CDR3 in DNA: TGTGCCACGAAGGGGGCAGGCACAGATACGCAGTATTTT. Protein product: CATKGAGTDTQYF.

This clonotype was counted ten times or more. The chain recombines TRBV5-1 with TRBJ1-1; weak D call: TRBD1 (5 bases). With 0 bases removed from V and 2 bases from J, the gap between germline ends came to 11 bases. Germline loops: CDR1 SGHRS, CDR2 YFSETQ. The CDR3 length is 15 residues. CDR3 DNA: TGCGCCAGCAGCTTGGATCGCAGGGTAAACACTGAAGCTTTCTTT. Translation: CASSLDRRVNTEAFF.

This clonotype was detected a few times. The genes are TRBV13 and TRBJ1-6; TRBD1 aligns across 7 bases. Trimming removed 0 bases from V and 2 bases from J; junction bases left unmatched: 1. Germline CDR1 reads PRHDT; CDR2 reads FYEKMQ (reference sequence). The CDR3 loop spans 16 amino acids. The CDR3 nucleotides read TGTGCCAGCAGCTTAGGAGGGGGCGCCTATAATTCACCCCTCCACTTT. This gives the protein CASSLGGGAYNSPLHF.

This clonotype has more than one count but fewer than ten. The rearrangement uses TRBV5-1 and TRBJ1-2; no definite D call. Germline V lookup: CDR1 SGHRS, CDR2 YFSETQ. The germline V and J ends were trimmed by 4 bases and 4 bases, with 14 bases remaining between them. This CDR3 has 14 amino acids. The CDR3 coding sequence is TGCGCCAGCAGCAATCGACGGTCCCCCTATGGCTACACCTTC. Translation: CASSNRRSPYGYTF.